This T cell receptor beta chain was found in a study of cytomegalovirus exposure and HLA in healthy donors. Overall study: A subsequent analysis reported that the roughly 120 validation repertoires were produced on the same platform that had also been used for the roughly 670 first-cohort repertoires.

The CDR3 spans 16 residues. V lost 2 bases, J lost 3 bases, and 14 bases lay in between. Per germline, CDR1 SEHNR and CDR2 FQNEAQ (reference sequence). Overall study results and limits: A later analysis found first-cohort TCR clusters tended to co-occur in the 90 to 150 validation repertoires. The study listed around 150 cytomegalovirus-associated TCR beta chains.

Note on this clone: The antigen is undetermined.

TCRdb keeps only in-frame clones here, not all; method: immunoSEQ multiplex PCR. The data contain around 80,000 clones, 85% to 95% of them singletons. Separation from the 666-subject first cohort characterized the approximately 120-subject validation cohort, to which the donors belonged. Sequenced: PBMCs. This chain connects TRBV7-9 to TRBJ2-1; D is perhaps TRBD1 (5 bases). The clonotype originates from a woman aged 18-35 years in good health and CMV-seronegative. The CDR3 is CASSLLSGNRYNEQFF. The CDR3, as DNA: TGTGCCAGCAGCTTATTATCAGGGAACCGCTACAATGAGCAGTTCTTC.